This T cell receptor beta chain was obtained from a study of cytomegalovirus exposure and HLA in healthy donors listed by TCRdb under 2017. Broadly, across the study: An earlier analysis of several hundred of the donors reported approximately 280 Gb of sequence data and around 100 million unique TCR beta sequences obtained from around 170 million T cells. High-throughput TCR immunosequencing, statistical association of individual TCRs with disease status, and machine learning were combined to predict cytomegalovirus infection status. Because of strong linkage in the cohort, 5 or 6 DR-DQ haplotypes were treated as single units for association and clustering. Among several hundred genotyped donors of the cohort, an average of roughly 230,000 unique TCR beta nucleotide sequences was sequenced per donor, of which approximately 18% were non-productive. HLA typing covered class I and class II loci at four-digit resolution. To study patterns of TCR occurrence, a later analysis re-analyzed previously published TCR beta repertoires from several hundred donors and added high-resolution HLA genotyping. An early release covering roughly 640 HLA-typed donors comprised approximately 300 gigabases of sequencing data and approximately 80 million unique TCR sequences. In an earlier analysis of about 590 of the donors, high-throughput TCR beta sequencing was used to judge whether each TCR beta V gene segment behaved as functional or pseudogenic. Rather than drawing on any new phenotypic data, the later analysis identified candidate immune exposures from TCR beta sequences and the way those sequences occurred across donors. The genetic ancestry cluster associated with self-reported Caucasian donors included roughly four fifths of the roughly 400 genotyped donors. In addition to the first cohort of 666 subjects, a separate validation cohort of around 110 different subjects was used. Every discovery cohort repertoire had been produced on one sequencing platform. Using immunosequencing, the study profiled T cell repertoires from around 670 subjects and related those repertoires to cytomegalovirus serostatus. The aim of the study was to test whether cataloging public T cell receptors could identify signatures of past pathogen exposure. The number of typed donors differed by locus: about 620-630 for A, B, C, DRB1 and DQB1; 500 to 550 for DQA1; approximately 610 for DPA1; and about 450 for DPB1. Alongside the repertoire data, information on donor age, sex, ethnicity and CMV serostatus was compiled. Genome-wide SNP genotypes for about three fifths of the roughly 670 donors were used in a later genetic analysis, which treated that subset as a discovery cohort. General conclusions and limits of the study: Linkage disequilibrium might explain the correlated functional status among segregating V segments, but an unknown experimental factor could not be excluded. Immune exposure information for the cohort was limited to CMV serostatus. In a later analysis, the rate of TCR association differed among HLA loci, with DRB1 alleles having the most associated TCRs and HLA-C alleles having the fewest. Because some donors lacked HLA typing at each locus, the association tests relied only on the typed subset. V-gene and J-gene trimming of TCR beta chains was associated with a missense DCLRE1C variant in a later genetic analysis, and the association was replicated in an independent cohort. A further reported finding was that TCR beta sequences accurately predicted the HLA-A and HLA-B alleles for most subjects in the first cohort. A group of highly shared sequence variants was considered likely to be a technical artifact of the sequencing pipeline. A later analysis associated 15,000 or so TCR beta sequences with specific HLA alleles at a false discovery rate of 0.05. Assigning TCR associations to individual alleles was difficult when HLA alleles, especially DR and DQ, strongly co-occurred. In a later analysis, most CMV-associated TCR beta chains were found to appear HLA-restricted, with HLA associations seemingly driven largely by CMV exposure. In a later genetic analysis, fewer N-insertions in productive TCRs were reported among donors in an Asian-associated ancestry cluster than the 666-donor mean. According to the authors, the approach could potentially be generalized to other disease states and immunological phenotypes. A later analysis reported that several top co-occurrence clusters appeared linked to parvovirus B19, influenza, CMV and Epstein-Barr virus. Roughly uniform sequencing depth across donors was assumed in presence/absence analyses, although this assumption may not hold. Because counts were too low, about 18 rarely observed V segments, including chromosome 9 orphons, were excluded from the earlier analysis of some 590 of the donors. The study gave a list of under 200 TCR beta chains associated with cytomegalovirus. A few of the identified cytomegalovirus-associated TCR beta chains were confirmed in vitro to be specific for cytomegalovirus antigens. Most TCR sequences were seen in very few donors, while some public TCRs were found in many individuals. Only TCR beta chains were sequenced in this cohort, and the absence of alpha or paired-chain data limited detectable features. In an earlier analysis of some 500 of the donors, most TCR beta V segments appeared in productive rearrangements about 90% or about 30% of the time, broadly matching IMGT annotations. In a later analysis, HLA-associated TCR beta chains were found to be more clonally expanded and to have lower generation probabilities than equally common non-associated chains. The classifier was reported to diagnose cytomegalovirus status with high specificity and sensitivity in both the original and validation cohorts.

This clone has more than one count but fewer than ten. Its antigen remains undetermined. No base quality information exists; no much larger clone differs at one position. Libraries were made using the immunoSEQ multiplex PCR assay. For the multiplex PCR, a mixture combining 60 forward primers for TCR Vbeta segments and 13 reverse primers for TCR Jbeta segments was used. The CDR3 region of rearranged TCR beta genes was amplified from genomic DNA with a multiplex PCR assay. On the Illumina HiSeq System, the amplified TCR beta libraries were sequenced as 87-base-pair reads. The original pipeline was this. In a later analysis, roughly 80 million unique TCR beta chains were counted across the 650 to 750 repertoires, and roughly 11 million of these chains were shared by at least two donors. To remove PCR and sequencing errors, raw reads were error-corrected and collapsed into unique sequences using a nearest-neighbor algorithm that merged closely related sequences. Alignment of CDR3 sequences to IMGT reference sequences was used to assign V, D and J gene segments. For a sequence to be retained, at least a six-nucleotide match to both a V gene segment and a J gene segment was required. A rearrangement counted as productive if the CDR3 had no stop codons and remained in frame with V and J, and every other rearrangement counted as non-productive. Following IMGT convention, CDR3 was defined as the stretch from the second conserved V-encoded cysteine to the conserved J-encoded phenylalanine. In an earlier analysis of approximately 590 of the donors, sequences lacking an unambiguous match to a single V gene segment were excluded. An earlier analysis of several hundred of the donors classified V segments as functional when productive rearrangements were above 56.7% and as segregating when the standard deviation between donors was above 5%. A statistical classification framework was developed to diagnose cytomegalovirus status using the catalog of TCR beta chain sequences. In a later analysis, V and J genes were assigned by comparing TCR nucleotide sequences against IMGT/GENE-DB human TR gene sequences. Using the TCRdist pipeline, a later analysis assigned CDR3 sequences along with most-parsimonious VDJ recombination scenarios. In a later analysis, every TCR beta chain was defined by the combination of its CDR3 amino acid sequence and its V-gene family, and reads without a unique V-gene family were dropped. In a later analysis, 450 to 600 highly shared, low-generation-probability nucleotide sequences were removed to address suspected cross-contamination and a sequencing artifact. In a later analysis, a clonal expansion index was calculated for each public chain from normalized within-repertoire ranks of inferred template counts. In a later analysis, generation probabilities were computed with a VDJ recombination model fitted to out-of-frame rearrangements, and the resulting probabilities were checked against IGoR. In a later analysis, TCR-TCR, TCR-HLA and TCR-CMV co-occurrence was scored with hypergeometric tests, and a repertoire-size bias correction was applied to TCR pairs. A later analysis estimated false discovery rates by permuting HLA or CMV assignments 20 times. A later analysis grouped co-occurring TCRs with DBSCAN, adding TCRdist sequence similarity when clustering within HLA-allele-positive subsets. Repertoires with fewer than 30,000 or more than 120,000 public chains were left out of co-occurrence clustering, as were about five repertoires with anomalous nucleotide sharing. As stored in TCRdb, this immuneACCESS dataset retains in-frame rearrangements with V and J assigned. A fraction of the clones does not appear; measured against another copy, unresolved V genes explain less than half of the discrepancy, and the remainder lacks a known reason. The D gene and trimming were derived from the DNA, and the V and J assignments and clone size from that table. The sample has 100,000 to 150,000 clones on record, 75% to 80% of them singletons. 5.5% to 8% of the sample is in the top ten clones.

The cohort consisted of 666 healthy bone marrow donors. All cohort members were sampled while nominally healthy, although unrecorded immune exposures were likely present. The donor was CMV seronegative and belonged to the group of 352 seronegative cohort members. A peripheral blood sample was provided by each donor, and peripheral blood mononuclear cells were used for TCR beta sequencing. The Qiagen DNeasy Blood Extraction Kit was used to extract genomic DNA from the blood cell samples. The sequence was collected from a woman aged 40 to 50 in good health and CMV-seronegative. The sequencing sample was made of PBMCs.

The CDR3 region reads CASSLKLGGRAEQYF. The nucleotide sequence is TGTGCCAGCAGCTTGAAGCTCGGCGGGAGGGCCGAGCAGTACTTC. In this chain, TRBV7-2 is recombined with TRBJ2-5; 9 central nucleotides agree with TRBD2. The DNA end is a closer match to TRBJ2-7, so the J assignment may be wrong. The CDR3 starts with the cysteine, ends with the phenylalanine, and has 15 residues. The entry retains the CDR3 DNA only, 45 bases that are in frame from base 1. From the germline V gene, CDR1 is SGHTA and CDR2 is FQGNSA.